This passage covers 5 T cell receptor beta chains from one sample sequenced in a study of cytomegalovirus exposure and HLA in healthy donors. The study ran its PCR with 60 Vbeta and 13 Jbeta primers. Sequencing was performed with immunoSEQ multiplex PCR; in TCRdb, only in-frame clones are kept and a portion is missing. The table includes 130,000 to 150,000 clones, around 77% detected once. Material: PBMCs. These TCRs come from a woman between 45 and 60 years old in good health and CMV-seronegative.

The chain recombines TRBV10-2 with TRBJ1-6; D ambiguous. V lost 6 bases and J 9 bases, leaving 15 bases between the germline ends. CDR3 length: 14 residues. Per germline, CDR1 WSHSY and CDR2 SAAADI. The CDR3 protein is CASSTGGLGSPLHF. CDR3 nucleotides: TGCGCCAGCAGCACCGGAGGCCTTGGTTCACCCCTCCACTTT.

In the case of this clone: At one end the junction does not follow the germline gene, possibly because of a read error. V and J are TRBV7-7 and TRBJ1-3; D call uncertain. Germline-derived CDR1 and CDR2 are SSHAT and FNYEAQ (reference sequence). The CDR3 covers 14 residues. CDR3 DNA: TGTGCTAGCAGTCCCGGACTTTTGGAAAACACCATATATTTT. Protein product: CASSPGLLENTIYF.

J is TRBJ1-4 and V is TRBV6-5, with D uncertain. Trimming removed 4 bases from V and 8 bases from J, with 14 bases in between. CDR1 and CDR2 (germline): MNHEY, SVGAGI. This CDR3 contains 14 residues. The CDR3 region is CASSFSNMREKLFF. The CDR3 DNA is TGTGCCAGCAGTTTCAGTAACATGAGGGAAAAACTGTTTTTT.

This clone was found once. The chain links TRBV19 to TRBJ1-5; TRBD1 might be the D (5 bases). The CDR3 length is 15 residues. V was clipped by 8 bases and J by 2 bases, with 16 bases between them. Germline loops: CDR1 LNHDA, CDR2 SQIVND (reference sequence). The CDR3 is CASLREGAGNQPQHF. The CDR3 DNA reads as TGTGCCAGTCTAAGGGAAGGGGCGGGCAATCAGCCCCAGCATTTT.

CDR3 sequence reads: CASPLISRQGDQPQHF. CDR3 nucleotide sequence: TGTGCCAGCCCTCTCATCTCTAGGCAGGGCGATCAGCCCCAGCATTTT. J is TRBJ1-5 and V is TRBV27, with a weak D call TRBD1 (5 bases). Germline assignment: CDR1 MNHEY and CDR2 SMNVEV (reference sequence). The CDR3 covers 16 residues. V lost 8 bases and J lost 5, with 22 bases in between.